The 2 T cell receptor beta chains below come from one sample, sequenced in a study of CD8+ T cells in alopecia areata. Documented treatment: oral pan-JAK inhibitor, 5-10 mg twice daily. RNA was isolated and reverse transcribed to cDNA, the sequencing template. Clones were sequenced by immunoSEQ multiplex PCR, and TCRdb holds only the in-frame ones, with some missing. The sample holds around 200,000 clones, 50% to 60% seen once. Here the sequenced sample was CD4+ T cells sorted from blood, taken at week 4, from a patient treated with tofacitinib. The receptors come from a human donor with alopecia areata.

The genes are TRBV7-9 and TRBJ1-2; tentatively, D is TRBD1 (5 bases). V was cut by 5 bases and J by 1 base, with 14 bases left in between. CDR1 is SEHNR, CDR2 FQNEAQ, per germline (reference sequence). The CDR3 is 15 amino acids. The CDR3 loop is CASSPPGRRNYGYTF. The DNA for the CDR3 is TGTGCCAGCAGCCCGCCGGGACGGCGTAACTATGGCTACACCTTC.

The chain couples TRBV7-3 to TRBJ2-2; 15 bases are a match to TRBD2. CDR1 and CDR2 from the germline V gene are SGHTA and FQGTGA. CDR3 length equals 16 residues. V shed 4 bases and J 7 bases; nucleotides not matched to a gene: 4. Written as DNA, the CDR3 is TGTGCCAGCAGCTCGGGACTAGCGGGAGGTGTCGGGGAGCTGTTTTTT. Its translation: CASSSGLAGGVGELFF.